Included here is one T cell receptor beta chain sequence, with context. Using immunoSEQ multiplex PCR, the repertoire was profiled, and TCRdb retains in-frame clones only, with some absent. In the table there are nearly 350,000 clones, around 87% of which are singletons. The sample belongs to a study of blood T cell repertoires in COVID-19. V shed 2 bases and J shed 5 bases, with 16 bases lying between them. In germline, CDR1 is GTSNPN, CDR2 SVGIG (reference sequence). The CDR3 is 15 residues long. The clonotype originates from a woman in her 50s with COVID-19, enrolled during active disease. Sequences were obtained from peripheral blood. The rearrangement uses TRBV30 and TRBJ2-1; D might be TRBD2 (6 bases). CDR3 loop: CAWSWVGSRNNEQFF. The CDR3 bases are TGTGCCTGGAGTTGGGTCGGGAGTCGGAACAATGAGCAGTTCTTC.